One sample yielded the 16 T cell receptor beta chains listed below, sequenced in a study of blood T cell repertoires in COVID-19. The table came from immunoSEQ multiplex PCR; TCRdb's copy has only in-frame clones and leaves some out. The sample has 35,000 to 45,000 clones, about 91% seen once. Sequencing was carried out using peripheral blood. The receptors were sampled from a human donor in a cohort sampled during active COVID-19.

The genes are TRBV19 and TRBJ1-2; 8 bases map to TRBD1. V dropped 5 bases and J dropped 8; count of bases not matched to a gene: 7. This CDR3 contains 13 residues. Germline loops: CDR1 LNHDA, CDR2 SQIVND (reference sequence). The CDR3: CASSRQGTRGYTF. CDR3 bases: TGTGCCAGTAGTCGACAGGGGACGAGGGGCTACACCTTC.

The V gene is TRBV29-1, the J gene TRBJ1-2, with D maybe TRBD1 (6 bases). Per germline, CDR1 SQVTM and CDR2 ANQGSEA. V lost 5 bases, J lost 1 base, and 14 bases lay in between. CDR3 size: 14 residues. The CDR3 DNA sequence: TGCAGCGTTTCACAGGGAAGCGGTAACTATGGCTACACCTTC. It codes for CSVSQGSGNYGYTF.

V usage is TRBV9 and J usage is TRBJ1-1; 7 nucleotides align to TRBD1. V shed 4 bases and J 6 bases; nucleotides not matched to a gene: 12. The germline V gene encodes CDR1 SGDLS and CDR2 YYNGEE. The CDR3 contains 15 residues. The CDR3 spells CASSPRGQGVAEAFF. The CDR3 DNA reads TGTGCCAGCAGCCCGAGAGGTCAGGGGGTCGCTGAAGCTTTCTTT.

The chain is built from TRBV7-6 and TRBJ2-1, with D unclear. The length of the CDR3 is 15 residues. In germline, CDR1 is SGHVS, CDR2 FNYEAQ. The V and J ends lost 5 bases and 0 bases respectively, with 11 bases between them. The CDR3: CASSPIGPSYNEQFF. CDR3 in DNA: TGTGCCAGCAGCCCCATTGGGCCCTCCTACAATGAGCAGTTCTTC.

The chain joins TRBV12-3 or TRBV12-4 to TRBJ1-2; D is perhaps TRBD1 (5 bases). This CDR3 contains 13 residues. V lost 6 bases to trimming and J lost 8 bases, with 16 bases between them. CDR3 coding DNA: TGTGCCAGCAGGCCGGGACTACTACGCGGCTACACCTTC. Its translation is CASRPGLLRGYTF.

There are a few counts of this clone. The rearrangement links TRBV7-9 to TRBJ1-4; D unresolved. From germline, CDR1 is SEHNR and CDR2 FQNEAQ (reference sequence). The CDR3 is 12 amino acids. V was trimmed by 6 bases and J by 7 bases, leaving 9 bases between them. The CDR3 DNA sequence: TGTGCCAGCAGTCGACGGGGTGAAAAACTGTTTTTT. Protein: CASSRRGEKLFF.

This clone was picked up a small number of times. The CDR3 coding sequence is TGTGCCAGCAGCCCACGGCTAGCGGGGATTTACAATGAGCAGTTCTTC. Its protein product is CASSPRLAGIYNEQFF. The chain carries TRBV11-2 and TRBJ2-1; 9 bases fit TRBD2. CDR3 length: 16 amino acids. J gave up 4 bases and V 5 bases, and 9 bases lay outside the gene matches. Germline lookup yields CDR1 SGHAT and CDR2 FQNNGV.

The chain uses TRBV6-2 or TRBV6-3 and TRBJ1-1; D uncertain. This CDR3 comprises 16 residues. V dropped 6 bases and J dropped 1 base, with 18 bases sitting between them. Germline values: CDR1 MNHEY, CDR2 SVGEGT. The CDR3 nucleotides are TGTGCCAGCAGCTTGACCCACCCGACACAGAACACTGAAGCTTTCTTT. Amino acids: CASSLTHPTQNTEAFF.

V is TRBV11-2 and J is TRBJ2-3; a weak D match, TRBD2 (6 bases). V was trimmed by 10 bases and J by 6 bases, leaving 20 bases between them. Germline assignment: CDR1 SGHAT and CDR2 FQNNGV. The CDR3 covers 14 residues. The CDR3 DNA sequence: TGTGCCACCAAACCCTCCCGGCGGGGTGATACGCAGTATTTT. This encodes CATKPSRRGDTQYF.

V is TRBV6-5 and J is TRBJ1-1; 10 bases line up with TRBD1. CDR3 length: 14 residues. V lost 7 bases, J lost 4 bases, and 6 bases stayed unmatched. The V gene's germline CDR1 is MNHEY and CDR2 SVGAGI. CDR3 sequence (DNA): TGTGCCAGCAACGACAGGGGGCTAGGCACTGAAGCTTTCTTT. Its protein is CASNDRGLGTEAFF.

This chain joins TRBV7-2 and TRBJ2-4; 14 bases agree with TRBD2. The germline CDR1 and CDR2 sequences are SGHTA and FQGNSA. The J segment lost 5 bases and the V segment lost 5 bases, leaving 11 bases of the junction unmatched. The CDR3 has 18 amino acids. In DNA, the CDR3 is TGTGCCAGCAGCACCGGGACTAGCGGGAGACGCCTACAAAACATTCAGTACTTC. It is translated as CASSTGTSGRRLQNIQYF.

V gene TRBV7-8 combines with J gene TRBJ1-1; D uncertain. The CDR3 consists of 14 residues. Trimming cost V 5 bases and J 1 base, with 11 bases left between them. CDR1 and CDR2 from the germline V gene are SGHVS and FQNEAQ. The CDR3 region has the DNA TGTGCCAGCAGCCCGCGGGGAGCGAACACTGAAGCTTTCTTT. It encodes CASSPRGANTEAFF.

This clone was recorded once. The rearrangement links TRBV2 to TRBJ2-1, with 9 bases identical to TRBD2. The CDR3 length is 16 residues. V lost 6 bases to trimming and J lost 5 bases; unmatched junction nucleotides: 11. Germline V gene sequence: CDR1 SNHLY, CDR2 FYNNEI. The CDR3 protein is CASRTTIAGVDNEQFF. Here the CDR3 DNA reads TGTGCCAGCAGAACCACAATAGCGGGGGTTGACAATGAGCAGTTCTTC.

The chain employs TRBV18 and TRBJ1-2; D gene unclear. CDR1 and CDR2 (germline): KGHSH, LQKENI. The V and J ends lost 0 bases and 1 base respectively, with 12 bases between them. The CDR3 length is 16 residues. CDR3 nucleotides: TGTGCCAGCTCACCACCCGGAGGCAGGCTTAACTATGGCTACACCTTC. It yields the protein CASSPPGGRLNYGYTF.

The chain has TRBV7-9 and TRBJ1-1; D is unclear. CDR1 and CDR2 (germline): SEHNR, FQNEAQ (reference sequence). V lost 4 bases and J lost 4, with 7 bases in between. This CDR3 is built from 12 residues. The CDR3 DNA sequence: TGTGCCAGCAGCTACCAAGCCACTGAAGCTTTCTTT. Encoded protein: CASSYQATEAFF.

The chain couples TRBV9 to TRBJ2-1; TRBD2 aligns across 14 bases. Germline CDR1 reads SGDLS; CDR2 reads YYNGEE. Unmatched junction bases numbered 5, after V lost 1 base and J lost 8 bases. The CDR3 extends over 16 amino acids. This chain's CDR3 is CASSVTGLAGEYEQFF. CDR3 nucleotide sequence: TGTGCCAGCAGCGTAACGGGACTAGCGGGAGAATATGAGCAGTTCTTC. Complete variable domain (other parts from reference TRBV9 and TRBJ2-1): DSGVTQTPKHLITATGQRVTLRCSPRSGDLSVYWYQQSLDQGLQFLIQYYNGEERAKGNILERFSAQQFPDLHSELNLSSLELGDSALYFCASSVTGLAGEYEQFFGPGTRLTVL.